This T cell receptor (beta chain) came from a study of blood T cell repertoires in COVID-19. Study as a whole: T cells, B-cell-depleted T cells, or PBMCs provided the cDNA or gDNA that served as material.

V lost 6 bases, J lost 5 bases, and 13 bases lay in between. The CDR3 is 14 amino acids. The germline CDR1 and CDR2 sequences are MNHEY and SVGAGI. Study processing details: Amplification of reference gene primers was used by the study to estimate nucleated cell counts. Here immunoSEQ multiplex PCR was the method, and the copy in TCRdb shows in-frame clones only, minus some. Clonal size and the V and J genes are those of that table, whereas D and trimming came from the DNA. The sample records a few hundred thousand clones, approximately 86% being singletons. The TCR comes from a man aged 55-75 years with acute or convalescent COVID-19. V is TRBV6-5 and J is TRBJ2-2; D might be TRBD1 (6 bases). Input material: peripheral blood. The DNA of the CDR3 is TGTGCCAGCAGAGGACAGACAACGACCGGGGAGCTGTTTTTT. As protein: CASRGQTTTGELFF.